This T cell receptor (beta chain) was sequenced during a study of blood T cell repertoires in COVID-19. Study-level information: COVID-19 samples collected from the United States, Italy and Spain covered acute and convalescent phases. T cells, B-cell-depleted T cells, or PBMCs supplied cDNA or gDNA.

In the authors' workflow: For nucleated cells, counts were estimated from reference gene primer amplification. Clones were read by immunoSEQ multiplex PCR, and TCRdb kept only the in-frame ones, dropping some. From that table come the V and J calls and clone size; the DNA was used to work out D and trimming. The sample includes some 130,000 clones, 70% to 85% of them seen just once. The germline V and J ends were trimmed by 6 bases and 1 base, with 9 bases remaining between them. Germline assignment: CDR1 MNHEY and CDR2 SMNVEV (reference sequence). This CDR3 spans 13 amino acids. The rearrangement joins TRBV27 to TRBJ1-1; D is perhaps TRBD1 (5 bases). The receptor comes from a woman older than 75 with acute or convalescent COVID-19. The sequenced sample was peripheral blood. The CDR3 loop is CASRAQGNTEAFF. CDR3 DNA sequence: TGTGCCAGCAGAGCCCAGGGGAACACTGAAGCTTTCTTT.